This T cell receptor beta chain stems from a study of early T cells in non-severe SARS-CoV-2 infection. CDR3 length: 10 residues. Germline CDR1 reads SGHTA; CDR2 reads FQGNSA. With V trimmed by 8 bases and J by 10 bases, 4 bases remained unmatched. This clonotype was detected only a few times. TCRdb processed the 5' RACE reads anew with MiXCR; each CDR3 protein has one entry. Of about 64,000 distinct CDR3 sequences listed, about 11% are singletons. The chain links TRBV7-2 to TRBJ1-2; TRBD1 matches at 7 bases. The sequences come from whole blood, collected at baseline. The receptor was derived from an adult who was a healthcare worker with PCR-confirmed SARS-CoV-2 infection or an uninfected control (not recorded which). Here the CDR3 DNA reads TGTGCCAGCGGGACAGTGACCTACACCTTC. As protein: CASGTVTYTF.